These 17 T cell receptor beta chains came from one sample sequenced in a study of low-dose radiotherapy and immunotherapy resistance in tumors. Stated time point: before trial treatment. Priming of first-strand cDNA relied on TRAV- and TRBV-specific primers (covering alpha and beta chains). A roughly 22-cycle PCR with a constant-region primer and V-primer adapter amplified TCRs. TCRdb passed the reads through MiXCR, listing each CDR3 protein once. The sample comprises tens of thousands of distinct CDR3 sequences, over 15% of which are singletons, and less than 3.5% rests with the top ten. The sample was PBMCs, taken before treatment. These receptors all stem from a male donor with prostate cancer.

This clonotype was counted at least ten times. The chain employs TRBV7-8 and TRBJ2-1; no firm D call. The CDR3 spans 11 residues. Germline V gives CDR1 SGHVS, CDR2 FQNEAQ. V dropped 1 base and J dropped 10 bases, with 5 bases sitting between them. Here the CDR3 DNA reads TGTGCCAGCAGCTTAGGGCCGGAGCAGTTCTTC. Translating it yields CASSLGPEQFF. The full variable domain, completed using reference TRBV7-8 and TRBJ2-1, is GAGVSQSPRYKVAKRGQDVALRCDPISGHVSLFWYQQALGQGPEFLTYFQNEAQLDKSGLPSDRFFAERPEGSVSTLKIQRTQQEDSAVYLCASSLGPEQFFGPGTRLTVL.

This clonotype occurred many times. The rearrangement links TRBV19 to TRBJ1-2, with TRBD1 matching 8 bases. The germline V gene encodes CDR1 LNHDA and CDR2 SQIVND (reference sequence). J was trimmed by 8 bases and V by 6 bases; bases with no gene match: 14. The CDR3 has 15 residues. The CDR3 bases are TGTGCCAGTAGCTACCGCCTGGGACAGGCTTTGGGCTACACCTTC. This encodes CASSYRLGQALGYTF.

The chain's CDR3 is CASSPIRGNLYEQYF. The CDR3 DNA is TGTGCCAGCAGCCCCATAAGGGGTAATCTCTACGAGCAGTACTTC. This chain joins TRBV11-2 and TRBJ2-7; D is perhaps TRBD1 (5 bases). V was pared by 5 bases and J by 3 bases, with 17 bases between. CDR1 is SGHAT and CDR2 is FQNNGV in the germline V gene. The CDR3 contains 15 residues. Full variable domain (rest looked up from reference TRBV11-2 and TRBJ2-7): EAGVAQSPRYKIIEKRQSVAFWCNPISGHATLYWYQQILGQGPKLLIQFQNNGVVDDSQLPKDRFSAERLKGVDSTLKIQPAKLEDSAVYLCASSPIRGNLYEQYFGPGTRLTVT.

The chain uses TRBV7-1 and TRBJ2-5, with D perhaps TRBD2 (7 bases). TRBV7-1 is designated an ORF whose function remains uncertain. The V gene lost 5 bases and the J gene lost 1 base, with 14 bases spanning the gap. This CDR3 comprises 15 residues. CDR3 bases: TGTGCCAGCAGCCCTCTCGCGGGGGCCCAAGAGACCCAGTACTTC. Translated, it gives CASSPLAGAQETQYF.

There are many counts of this clonotype. The rearrangement uses TRBV20-1 and TRBJ2-2, with D possibly being TRBD1 or TRBD2 (5 bases each). This CDR3 comprises 17 residues. V gave up 0 bases and J gave up 0 bases, with 14 bases separating them. From germline, CDR1 is DFQATT and CDR2 SNEGSKA (reference sequence). The CDR3 DNA is TGCAGTGCTAGAGATATGGGGGTAGGATCGAACACCGGGGAGCTGTTTTTT. This codes for CSARDMGVGSNTGELFF.

The chain carries TRBV29-1 and TRBJ2-5; TRBD2 matches 8 bases. Germline assignment: CDR1 SQVTM and CDR2 ANQGSEA. The J segment lost 2 bases and the V segment lost 1 base, leaving 6 bases of the junction unmatched. This CDR3 region has 15 residues. The DNA of the CDR3 is TGCAGCGTTGAAGGGGGGGCGGGGGGACAAGAGACCCAGTACTTC. Translating it yields CSVEGGAGGQETQYF.

This clonotype was counted ten times or more. The chain couples TRBV7-8 to TRBJ1-6; D possibly corresponds to TRBD1 (6 bases). In germline, CDR1 is SGHVS, CDR2 FQNEAQ. The CDR3 length is 15 residues. Trimming took off 4 bases at V and 7 bases at J, with 14 bases between the two ends. Here the CDR3 DNA reads TGTGCCAGCAGCTGGGGGACACTATCCAATTCACCCCTCCACTTT. Translation: CASSWGTLSNSPLHF.

This clonotype was counted ten times or more. The V gene is TRBV19, the J gene TRBJ2-3, with 10 bases lining up with TRBD2. The V and J ends lost 5 bases and 0 bases, in that order; junction bases with no gene match: 5. Germline values: CDR1 LNHDA, CDR2 SQIVND (reference sequence). This CDR3 is 16 amino acids long. DNA for the CDR3: TGTGCCAGTAGTGGCCGGACTAGCGGAAGCACAGATACGCAGTATTTT. This sequence encodes CASSGRTSGSTDTQYF. Full variable domain (rest looked up from reference TRBV19 and TRBJ2-3): DGGITQSPKYLFRKEGQNVTLSCEQNLNHDAMYWYRQDPGQGLRLIYYSQIVNDFQKGDIAEGYSVSREKKESFPLTVTSAQKNPTAFYLCASSGRTSGSTDTQYFGPGTRLTVL.

This clonotype was recorded many times. The rearrangement uses TRBV4-2 and TRBJ1-4, with 8 bases identical to TRBD1. V was pared by 4 bases and J by 8 bases, with 6 bases of the junction left unmatched. The CDR3 runs 14 residues. Germline V CDR1 and CDR2: LGHNA, YNFKEQ. CDR3 loop: CASSPGQGNEKLFF. CDR3 sequence (DNA): TGTGCCAGCAGCCCTGGACAGGGAAACGAAAAACTGTTTTTT.

This clonotype occurred many times. The chain has TRBV7-8 and TRBJ1-1; D remains ambiguous. This CDR3 contains 15 residues. V was pared by 5 bases and J by 3 bases, with 16 bases between. The germline CDR1 and CDR2 sequences are SGHVS and FQNEAQ. CDR3 protein: CASSPRSHTDTEAFF. In nucleotides, the CDR3 is TGTGCCAGCAGCCCACGGTCCCATACGGACACTGAAGCTTTCTTT. Combining the CDR3 with reference TRBV7-8 and TRBJ1-1 gives the whole variable domain GAGVSQSPRYKVAKRGQDVALRCDPISGHVSLFWYQQALGQGPEFLTYFQNEAQLDKSGLPSDRFFAERPEGSVSTLKIQRTQQEDSAVYLCASSPRSHTDTEAFFGQGTRLTVV.

This clonotype was recorded at least ten times. The junction departs from germline at one end; a sequencing error may be responsible. This sequence joins TRBV7-2 and TRBJ2-7, with unresolved D. Germline V gene data show CDR1 as SGHTA and CDR2 as FQGNSA. The CDR3 loop spans 13 amino acids. The CDR3 region has the DNA TGTGCCAGCAGTTTAGACTCGTACTACGAGCAGTACTTC. Translated, it gives CASSLDSYYEQYF.

This clonotype was recorded many times. The chain combines TRBV30 with TRBJ2-7; no clear D. From germline, CDR1 is GTSNPN and CDR2 SVGIG (reference sequence). Trimming removed 2 bases at V and 6 bases at J, with 14 bases between. The CDR3 contains 13 residues. CDR3 sequence: CAWSLWDMGEQYF. In nucleotides, the CDR3 is TGTGCCTGGAGTCTTTGGGATATGGGCGAGCAGTACTTC.

This clonotype was counted many times. The rearrangement joins TRBV4-1 to TRBJ2-5; the D call may be TRBD1 or TRBD2 (6 bases each). Germline values: CDR1 MGHRA, CDR2 YSYEKL. Trimming took off 1 base at V and 5 bases at J, with 17 bases between the two ends. The CDR3 runs 16 residues. The CDR3 DNA reads TGCGCCAGCAGCCAAGTCGGTATTCGGGGGCGGGAGACCCAGTACTTC. Its protein is CASSQVGIRGRETQYF.

Remarks on this clonotype: A read error is likely here: a far larger clone is one base away. The conserved final phenylalanine or tryptophan is absent from the CDR3, which likely points to a read error. The chain couples TRBV10-3 to TRBJ1-6, with 9 bases that match TRBD1. The CDR3 contains 14 residues. Unmatched junction bases numbered 8, after V lost 10 bases and J lost 7 bases. Looked up from germline, CDR1 is ENHRY and CDR2 is SYGVKD. CDR3 in amino acids: CASDRDRDNSPLHL. CDR3 DNA sequence: TGTGCCAGCGACCGGGACAGGGACAATTCACCCCTCCACTTG.

At least ten counts were recorded for this clonotype. CDR3 region: CASSTQRDTQYF. CDR3 sequence (DNA): TGCGCCAGCAGCACCCAGAGAGATACGCAGTATTTT. V usage is TRBV5-1 and J usage is TRBJ2-3; D is uncertain. This CDR3 is 12 amino acids long. V was pared by 4 bases and J by 5 bases, with 8 bases between. Germline assignment: CDR1 SGHRS and CDR2 YFSETQ.

In this sample, this clonotype turned up many times. The chain joins TRBV5-4 to TRBJ2-5; possibly TRBD2 for D (5 bases). Germline V gene data show CDR1 as SGHNT and CDR2 as YYREEE (reference sequence). The V end lost 4 bases, the J end lost 1 base, and 17 bases lay between the germline ends. The CDR3 is 16 amino acids. The CDR3 is CASSPGLTRTQETQYF. The CDR3 coding sequence is TGTGCCAGCAGCCCTGGACTCACGAGGACCCAAGAGACCCAGTACTTC.

The table lists this clonotype with many counts. The chain combines TRBV12-3 or TRBV12-4 with TRBJ2-2; D perhaps matches TRBD2 (6 bases). V was pared by 6 bases and J by 7 bases, with 21 bases between. This CDR3 comprises 16 residues. The CDR3 sequence is CASSPGTPPRDGELFF. The CDR3 DNA sequence: TGTGCCAGCAGCCCCGGGACTCCCCCCCGTGACGGGGAGCTGTTTTTT.